This T cell receptor beta chain was recovered during a study of blood T cells in healthy people across ages. A J-beta primer mix and a sample-barcoded 5' primer were used in a second PCR of roughly 6 to 12 cycles. Each cDNA was tagged by a template-switch adaptor containing 12 random nucleotides. One entry per CDR3 protein, called by TCRdb with MiXCR from the 5' RACE reads. The top ten clones hold around 11% of a sample with 1.5 million to 2 million distinct CDR3 sequences, roughly a third of them seen once. Study findings and constraints: Greater diversity and more naive CD4+ cells were seen in long-lived donors than in aged donors.

Germline V gene sequence: CDR1 MGHRA, CDR2 YSYEKL. CDR3 length equals 16 residues. The J segment lost 2 bases and the V segment lost 1 base, leaving 2 bases of the junction unmatched. Those donating, healthy Caucasian individuals from Russia, were aged 6 to 90. Drawing of peripheral blood yielded roughly 9.3 milliliters from each donor. The sample holds a few counts of this clonotype. The antigen is unknown. Sequenced sample: blood. The chain is built from TRBV4-1 and TRBJ2-6, with 7 positions matching TRBD2. The TCR was taken from a woman younger than 45 in good health. CDR3 nucleotides: TGCGCCAGCAGCCAAGTTGGGGGGGCTGGGGCCAACGTCCTGACTTTC. Its translation is CASSQVGGAGANVLTF.